The 20 T cell receptor beta chains presented below share a single source sample, sequenced in a study of cytomegalovirus exposure and HLA in healthy donors. Primers for the PCR totalled 60 Vbeta and 13 Jbeta. Generated by immunoSEQ multiplex PCR, the TCRdb table keeps only in-frame clones and is missing some. The table lists 170,000 or so clones, around 80% of them singletons. The sequenced sample was PBMCs. The receptors derive from a man younger than 30 in good health and CMV-seronegative.

This chain uses TRBV19 with TRBJ2-2; TRBD2 is a possible D gene (5 bases). V was cut by 2 bases and J by 4 bases, with 14 bases left in between. The germline V gene has CDR1 LNHDA and CDR2 SQIVND (reference sequence). The CDR3 contains 16 residues. CDR3 in amino acids: CASSILADHITGELFF. DNA of the CDR3: TGTGCCAGTAGTATACTAGCAGATCATATCACCGGGGAGCTGTTTTTT.

This clone was seen only a few times. The V call is TRBV7-9, the J call TRBJ2-5; TRBD2 aligns across 8 bases. The CDR3 is 15 amino acids. Germline V gene lookup returns CDR1 SEHNR and CDR2 FQNEAQ (reference sequence). The ends lost 2 bases at V and 4 bases at J; junction bases unmatched: 6. The CDR3 sequence is CASSLREGGGETQYF. The CDR3 DNA reads as TGTGCCAGCAGCTTACGGGAGGGAGGGGGAGAGACCCAGTACTTC.

The chain recombines TRBV10-3 with TRBJ2-2, with 7 bases that match TRBD1. The germline gives CDR1 ENHRY, CDR2 SYGVKD. CDR3 length: 15 residues. V shed 4 bases, J shed 2 bases, and the junction held 4 bases outside the gene matches. This CDR3 reads CAISGGTDNTGELFF. The CDR3, as DNA: TGTGCCATCAGTGGAGGGACAGACAACACCGGGGAGCTGTTTTTT.

This sequence joins TRBV11-2 and TRBJ2-7, with D uncertain. With 3 bases removed from V and 5 bases from J, the gap between germline ends came to 11 bases. This CDR3 has 13 residues. Germline V gene data show CDR1 as SGHAT and CDR2 as FQNNGV. CDR3 region: CASSFSLSNEQYF. The CDR3 DNA sequence: TGTGCCAGCAGCTTTAGTTTGAGCAACGAGCAGTACTTC. Based on the CDR3 plus reference TRBV11-2 and TRBJ2-7, the full variable domain is EAGVAQSPRYKIIEKRQSVAFWCNPISGHATLYWYQQILGQGPKLLIQFQNNGVVDDSQLPKDRFSAERLKGVDSTLKIQPAKLEDSAVYLCASSFSLSNEQYFGPGTRLTVT.

This chain uses TRBV30 with TRBJ1-2, with 9 nucleotides matching TRBD1. From germline, CDR1 is GTSNPN and CDR2 SVGIG (reference sequence). The V segment lost 3 bases and the J segment 2 bases; nucleotides outside the gene matches: 4. The CDR3 covers 14 residues. CDR3 protein: CAWRGTGPNYGYTF. For the CDR3, the DNA is TGTGCCTGGAGGGGGACAGGGCCCAACTATGGCTACACCTTC.

The table lists this clone with a few counts. The chain employs TRBV20-1 and TRBJ1-1; D not certain. Germline V gene data show CDR1 as DFQATT and CDR2 as SNEGSKA (reference sequence). V was shortened by 7 bases and J by 1 base, with 7 bases between the two germline ends. The CDR3 is made up of 11 amino acids. CDR3 nucleotides: TGCAGTGGTCAGAAGAACACTGAAGCTTTCTTT. Its protein is CSGQKNTEAFF.

The chain uses TRBV5-5 and TRBJ2-5; the D gene is possibly TRBD1 (7 bases). TRBJ2-7 matches the DNA end more closely, so the J call is doubtful. CDR3 length: 17 residues. CDR1 is SGHKS, CDR2 YYEKEE, per germline (reference sequence). CDR3 bases: TGTGCCAGCAGCTTAGGCGGGACAGTGTTTCAACTTTACGAGCAGTACTTC. It specifies CASSLGGTVFQLYEQYF.

The chain has TRBV7-6 and TRBJ2-1, with D perhaps matching TRBD1 (5 bases). Germline assignment: CDR1 SGHVS and CDR2 FNYEAQ. The CDR3 is 17 residues long. Trimming removed 3 bases at V and 0 bases at J, with 15 bases between. This chain's CDR3 is CASSFQGAESSYNEQFF. CDR3 DNA: TGTGCCAGCAGCTTTCAGGGTGCGGAAAGCTCCTACAATGAGCAGTTCTTC.

This chain joins TRBV27 and TRBJ2-7; 7 bases agree with TRBD1. Germline trimming cut 8 bases from V and 5 bases from J; bases unmatched to any gene: 12. This CDR3 region has 14 residues. The V gene's germline CDR1 is MNHEY and CDR2 SMNVEV (reference sequence). The CDR3 spells CASAVGTALNEQYF. In DNA, the CDR3 is TGTGCCAGCGCCGTGGGGACAGCATTAAACGAGCAGTACTTC.

This chain links TRBV28 with TRBJ1-4; tentatively, D is TRBD1 (5 bases). This CDR3 region has 12 residues. Trimming took 8 bases from V and 8 from J, leaving 12 bases between them. Germline values: CDR1 MDHEN, CDR2 SYDVKM. The CDR3 loop is CASGQGYEKLFF. DNA for the CDR3: TGTGCCAGCGGGCAGGGTTACGAAAAACTGTTTTTT. Full variable domain (missing parts from reference TRBV28 and TRBJ1-4): DVKVTQSSRYLVKRTGEKVFLECVQDMDHENMFWYRQDPGLGLRLIYFSYDVKMKEKGDIPEGYSVSREKKERFSLILESASTNQTSMYLCASGQGYEKLFFGSGTQLSVL.

The chain has TRBV5-4 and TRBJ1-1; 7 bases are shared with TRBD1. The germline gives CDR1 SGHNT, CDR2 YYREEE (reference sequence). The CDR3 totals 14 residues. V trimming: 4 bases; J trimming: 4 bases; junction bases outside the gene matches: 7. CDR3 nucleotides: TGTGCCAGCAGCGGCCGACAGGGAGCCACTGAAGCTTTCTTT. Its translation is CASSGRQGATEAFF.

This rearrangement joins TRBV5-1 to TRBJ1-3; a possible D gene is TRBD1 (6 bases). From germline, CDR1 is SGHRS and CDR2 YFSETQ. CDR3 length equals 14 residues. Trimming pared 4 bases from V and 8 bases from J, leaving 16 bases between. CDR3 DNA sequence: TGCGCCAGCAGCCGCTGGACAGCGACGGACACCATATATTTT. Amino acid sequence: CASSRWTATDTIYF.

The J gene is TRBJ2-7, the V gene TRBV11-2; D is uncertain. V was clipped by 4 bases and J by 2 bases, with 9 bases between them. Germline CDR1 and CDR2: SGHAT and FQNNGV. The CDR3 totals 13 residues. CDR3 amino acids: CASSSLVPYEQYF. DNA of the CDR3: TGTGCCAGCAGCTCGCTAGTCCCCTACGAGCAGTACTTC.

The table lists this clone with a count of one. The chain is built from TRBV7-9 and TRBJ2-3; 9 bases line up with TRBD2. The CDR3 covers 17 residues. V trimming: 1 base; J trimming: 3 bases; junction bases outside the gene matches: 8. In germline, CDR1 is SEHNR, CDR2 FQNEAQ (reference sequence). As DNA, the CDR3 is TGTGCCAGCAGCTTAGGGGCGGGGGGGCCGTTAACAGATACGCAGTATTTT. This codes for CASSLGAGGPLTDTQYF.

J is TRBJ1-5 and V is TRBV28, with 10 positions matching TRBD1. The CDR3 contains 15 residues. J was trimmed by 6 bases and V by 5 bases; bases with no gene match: 7. The germline CDR1 and CDR2 sequences are MDHEN and SYDVKM. CDR3: CASSQTGGIGQPQHF. The CDR3 nucleotides are TGTGCCAGCAGTCAGACAGGGGGCATCGGTCAGCCCCAGCATTTT. Complete variable domain (other parts from reference TRBV28 and TRBJ1-5): DVKVTQSSRYLVKRTGEKVFLECVQDMDHENMFWYRQDPGLGLRLIYFSYDVKMKEKGDIPEGYSVSREKKERFSLILESASTNQTSMYLCASSQTGGIGQPQHFGDGTRLSIL.

This clone occurred once. This sequence joins TRBV29-1 and TRBJ1-4, with 8 bases identical to TRBD1. Germline V CDR1 and CDR2: SQVTM, ANQGSEA. V shed 0 bases, J shed 5 bases, and the junction held 8 bases outside the gene matches. CDR3 length: 16 amino acids. CDR3 DNA: TGCAGCGTTGAAGATTATGCGGGACAGGAGAATGAAAAACTGTTTTTT. Encoded protein: CSVEDYAGQENEKLFF. Filled out from reference TRBV29-1 and TRBJ1-4, the complete variable domain reads SAVISQKPSRDICQRGTSLTIQCQVDSQVTMMFWYRQQPGQSLTLIATANQGSEATYESGFVIDKFPISRPNLTFSTLTVSNMSPEDSSIYLCSVEDYAGQENEKLFFGSGTQLSVL.

This clone was recorded only once. This chain uses TRBV27 with TRBJ2-2, with D uncertain. Trimming removed 5 bases from V and 11 bases from J, with 12 bases in between. Germline-derived CDR1 and CDR2 are MNHEY and SMNVEV (reference sequence). This CDR3 has 12 amino acids. In DNA form, the CDR3 reads TGTGCCAGCAGTCCTAGGCCCGACGAGCTGTTTTTT. Translating gives CASSPRPDELFF.

The chain has TRBV7-3 and TRBJ2-7; 13 positions match TRBD2. This CDR3 is 15 amino acids long. Germline lookup yields CDR1 SGHTA and CDR2 FQGTGA. V gave up 5 bases and J gave up 5 bases; unmatched junction bases: 6. This chain's CDR3 is CASSPGTSGTHEQYF. CDR3 coding DNA: TGTGCCAGCAGCCCAGGGACTAGCGGGACCCACGAGCAGTACTTC.

Worth noting for this clone: At one boundary the junction diverges from the germline segment, which might be a read error. This rearrangement joins TRBV5-8 to TRBJ1-2; no definite D call. From germline, CDR1 is SGHTS and CDR2 YDEGEE. CDR3 length equals 11 residues. The CDR3 here is CASRVDYDYTF. CDR3 DNA sequence: TGTGCCAGCAGGGTGGACTATGACTACACCTTC.

Concerning this clone: An end of the junction differs from the germline gene, which may be a read error. The chain has TRBV29-1 and TRBJ2-3, with D maybe TRBD2 (6 bases). Germline CDR1 and CDR2: SQVTM and ANQGSEA. This CDR3 has 11 amino acids. This CDR3 reads CSVEEGLPMSF. The CDR3 bases are TGCAGCGTTGAAGAGGGACTGCCCATGTCTTTT.